A selection of T cell receptor beta chains follows, all from one sample in a study of response to subunit inactivated influenza vaccine. TCRdb re-called the RT-PCR reads through MiXCR, storing one row per CDR3 protein. This table has roughly 670,000 distinct CDR3 sequences, 14% appearing once. Sequences were derived from PBMCs from blood, sampled 14 to 15 days before vaccination. The receptors derive from a man aged 50 to 60 who received an inactivated influenza vaccine. Each CDR3 is given with its conserved first and last residue. The D gene is left open where the match is weak. Part of the rows lack a size; the others show once, few, many or a class for expanded clones.

TRBV27	few	16	TRBJ2-6	TRBD1	TGTGCCAGCAGCCGGACAGGTGGCTCTGGGGCCAACGTCCTGACTTTC	CASSRTGGSGANVLTF
TRBV27	.	18	TRBJ1-4	.	TGTGCCAGCTCTCCTTCATCCGGGACACTAGCAACTAATGAAAAACTGTTTTTT	CASSPSSGTLATNEKLFF
TRBV7-6	few	15	TRBJ2-2	.	TGTGCCAGCAGCTTAGAACAGGGAAGTGTCGGGGAGCTGTTTTTT	CASSLEQGSVGELFF
TRBV7-6	.	14	TRBJ2-5	.	TGTGCCAGCAGCTTAGTAGCTGACCAAGAGACCCAGTACTTC	CASSLVADQETQYF
TRBV5-1	once	15	TRBJ1-1	.	TGCGCCAGCAGCTTGGAACCCTCCAAGAACACTGAAGCTTTCTTT	CASSLEPSKNTEAFF
TRBV15	.	15	TRBJ2-1	.	TGTGCCACCAGCAGAGAACTAGCTTCCTACAATGAGCAGTTCTTC	CATSRELASYNEQFF
TRBV7-9	few	14	TRBJ1-1	.	TGTGCCAGCAGCTTAGCTATAGAAGCCACTGAAGCTTTCTTT	CASSLAIEATEAFF
TRBV5-5	.	18	TRBJ2-1	TRBD1	TGTGCCAGCAGCTGGGGGACAGGGACAGCCCTTATCTACAATGAGCAGTTCTTC	CASSWGTGTALIYNEQFF
TRBV7-2	few	15	TRBJ2-3	.	TGTGCCAGCAGCCAGCGGGCCGCATACACAGATACGCAGTATTTT	CASSQRAAYTDTQYF
TRBV5-1	few	15	TRBJ2-1	TRBD2	TGCGCCAGCAGCTTGGGGGGGACTAGATACAATGAGCAGTTCTTC	CASSLGGTRYNEQFF
TRBV5-1	many	13	TRBJ1-4	.	TGCGCCAGCAGCTTGGCCCCCTCCGAAAAACTGTTTTTT	CASSLAPSEKLFF
TRBV7-8	.	14	TRBJ2-5	.	TGTGCCAGCAGCTTAGCGTTTGAGACTTGGACCCAGTACTTC	CASSLAFETWTQYF
TRBV20-1	.	15	TRBJ2-5	TRBD1	TGCAGTGCTAGACTGGGACAGTCCAACCAAGAGACCCAGTACTTC	CSARLGQSNQETQYF
TRBV7-9	.	15	TRBJ2-2	TRBD2	TGTGCCAGCAGCACCCGAGCGGGGGGCACCGGGGAGCTGTTTTTT	CASSTRAGGTGELFF
TRBV29-1	.	14	TRBJ2-3	TRBD2	TGCAGCGTTAGCGGGAGGCCCTTCACAGATACGCAGTATTTT	CSVSGRPFTDTQYF
TRBV11-2	.	14	TRBJ2-5	.	TGTGCCAGCAGCTTAAGAAAATCCCAAGAGACCCAGTACTTC	CASSLRKSQETQYF
TRBV6-1	few	13	TRBJ1-1	.	TGTGCCAGCAGTGAACGAGGGGACACTGAAGCTTTCTTT	CASSERGDTEAFF
TRBV11-2	.	16	TRBJ2-1	TRBD1	TGTGCCAGCAGCTTGAAGGGACAGCTTACCTACAATGAGCAGTTCTTC	CASSLKGQLTYNEQFF
TRBV5-1	few	17	TRBJ2-3	.	TGCGCCAGCAGCCCGAGACAGGATGTAACTAGCACAGATACGCAGTATTTT	CASSPRQDVTSTDTQYF
TRBV11-3	many	14	TRBJ2-2	TRBD1	TGTGCCAGCAGCGGGGACAGGGGGACCGGGGAGCTGTTTTTT	CASSGDRGTGELFF
TRBV28	many	12	TRBJ1-1	.	TGTGCCAGCAGTTTACTGCGGGCTGAAGCTTTCTTT	CASSLLRAEAFF
TRBV4-3	many	15	TRBJ1-2	.	TGCGCCAGCAGCCAAGATCTTGGCTCTTCCCGGGGCTACACCTTC	CASSQDLGSSRGYTF
TRBV20-1	few	12	TRBJ1-2	.	TGCAGTGCTGCCCTCATGGACTATGGCTACACCTTC	CSAALMDYGYTF
TRBV7-9	few	13	TRBJ1-1	TRBD1	TGTGCCAGCAGCTTTACAGGGGGCGTGGTAGCTTTCTTT	CASSFTGGVVAFF
TRBV27	few	20	TRBJ1-1	TRBD1	TGTGCCAGCAGCCGCAGACTCAGAGGGCCGGACAGGGTCATGAACACTGAAGCTTTCTTT	CASSRRLRGPDRVMNTEAFF
TRBV6-2/TRBV6-3	.	17	TRBJ2-1	TRBD2	TGTGCCAGCAGTTACCGGTCTAGCGGGAGTCCCGGGGCTGAGCAGTTCTTC	CASSYRSSGSPGAEQFF
TRBV7-2	.	16	TRBJ2-7	TRBD1	TGTGCCAGTAACAAACCCGCCGGGACAGGGGTGGTCGAGCAGTACTTC	CASNKPAGTGVVEQYF
TRBV12-3/TRBV12-4	few	13	TRBJ1-2	.	TGTGCCAGCAGTTTTGGGGATACCTATGGCTACACCTTC	CASSFGDTYGYTF
TRBV7-9	few	14	TRBJ1-1	.	TGTGCCAGCAGCTTAGGAGCAGGGGTCGCTGAAGCTTTCTTT	CASSLGAGVAEAFF
TRBV25-1	many	15	TRBJ2-3	TRBD2	TGTGCCAGCATTGGGACTAGCGGGTTCAGAGATACGCAGTATTTT	CASIGTSGFRDTQYF
TRBV12-3/TRBV12-4	.	13	TRBJ2-1	.	TGTGCCAGCAGTTTAGCAAACGGACATGAGCAGTTCTTC	CASSLANGHEQFF
TRBV27	.	14	TRBJ2-1	.	TGTGCCAGCAGTCCACACAGGGTCGGCAATGAGCAGTTCTTC	CASSPHRVGNEQFF
TRBV7-6	.	18	TRBJ2-5	TRBD2	TGTGCCAGCAGCTGGGTCCCTGGGACTATTCGGTCCCAAGAGACCCAGTACTTC	CASSWVPGTIRSQETQYF
TRBV7-2	.	13	TRBJ2-7	.	TGTGCCAGCACCCCGGTCGAATCCTACGAGCAGTACTTC	CASTPVESYEQYF
TRBV29-1	few	13	TRBJ2-7	.	TGCAGCGTTGACGGTGGGACAAACTACGAGCAGTACTTC	CSVDGGTNYEQYF
TRBV5-6	.	14	TRBJ2-5	.	TGTGCCAGCAGCTTGTGGATCCTGGGAGAGACCCAGTACTTC	CASSLWILGETQYF
TRBV20-1	.	14	TRBJ2-5	TRBD2	TGCAGTGCCTTAGCGGGAGGGGTGGTGGAGACCCAGTACTTC	CSALAGGVVETQYF
TRBV7-8	.	16	TRBJ2-2	.	TGTGCCAGCAGCTTCGTGACCTGGTTAAGGGCCGGGGAGCTGTTTTTT	CASSFVTWLRAGELFF
TRBV4-3	.	15	TRBJ1-2	.	TGCGCCAGCAGCCTGAGCGCAGGGGTAAACTATGGCTACACCTTC	CASSLSAGVNYGYTF
TRBV20-1	many	12	TRBJ2-5	.	TGCAGTGCTAGATTCAGGGCTGAGACCCAGTACTTC	CSARFRAETQYF
TRBV20-1	many	12	TRBJ2-3	.	TGCAGTGCTAGAAAAGACACAGATACGCAGTATTTT	CSARKDTDTQYF
TRBV6-4	.	18	TRBJ2-3	TRBD1	TGTGCCAGCACAGGACAGGGCCCCGTAGAAGGGGTCACAGATACGCAGTATTTT	CASTGQGPVEGVTDTQYF
TRBV3-1	.	14	TRBJ2-7	.	TGTGCCAGCAGCAAAACCCCGGGGGTAAGCGAGCAGTACTTC	CASSKTPGVSEQYF
TRBV7-6	few	15	TRBJ2-1	.	TGTGCCAGCAGCTCCCCAACGTCCGGTTCCAATGAGCAGTTCTTC	CASSSPTSGSNEQFF